The sample holds many counts of the clone carrying this T cell receptor beta chain. The antigen remains unidentified. The data belong to a study of T cell repertoires in cytomegalovirus infection. Points from the study as a whole: The study found HLA-C-restricted CMV-specific TCR beta clonotypes dominating the ex vivo response. Frequencies of public TCR beta families were cumulated, and this identified carriers of CMV plus the relevant HLA.

TCRdb fed the reads into MiXCR, producing one record per CDR3 protein. Among under 150,000 distinct CDR3 sequences listed, 20% to 30% were seen once. Sequencing was performed on PBMCs, sequenced either directly or after in vitro stimulation (not recorded which). This TCR came from a human donor in good health (CMV status not recorded). Some clones in this sample may be carry-over from other donors' samples.

CDR3 residues: CASSRAGRDTDTQYF. The CDR3 nucleotides read TGTGCCAGCAGTCGAGCTGGGCGGGACACAGATACGCAGTATTTT. The rearrangement uses TRBV7-2 and TRBJ2-3; TRBD2 is a possible D gene (6 bases). The ends were cut back, 6 bases at V and 2 bases at J, with 15 bases in the middle. There are 15 residues in the CDR3. CDR1 and CDR2 (germline): SGHTA, FQGNSA.